Included here is one T cell receptor beta chain sequence, with context. Its target is unknown. The data were taken from a study of T cells after posttransplantation cyclophosphamide. Study results and limitations: Donor CD8+ memory clones often dominated recipient blood repertoires at later times.

Repertoires were generated with immunoSEQ multiplex PCR, while TCRdb's copy carries only in-frame clones and drops some. The sample has thousands of clones, roughly four fifths seen once; the top ten hold approximately 22%. V shed 3 bases, J shed 5 bases, and the junction held 11 bases outside the gene matches. This CDR3 is 17 amino acids long. From germline, CDR1 is MDHEN and CDR2 SYDVKM. Cyclophosphamide on days +3 and +4 followed busulfan-fludarabine conditioning and a marrow graft. This clonotype originated in a female patient aged 50-60 years who received an allogeneic stem cell transplant from a related donor, was CMV-positive, and had no GVHD. Some T cells may be provided by the graft donor. This chain joins TRBV28 and TRBJ2-3; 10 bases match TRBD2. Specimen: PBMCs, collected after allogeneic stem cell transplant with posttransplant cyclophosphamide. The CDR3 here is CASSFPTTSGRIDTQYF. The CDR3 DNA follows: TGTGCCAGCAGTTTCCCCACGACTAGCGGGCGGATAGATACGCAGTATTTT.